The sequence of this TCR beta chain was determined in a study of siplizumab effects on memory and regulatory T cells (dated by TCRdb to about 2019). Regarding the research as a whole: The study examined how the anti-CD2 antibody siplizumab affects alloreactive T-cell subsets in allogeneic mixed lymphocyte reactions built from human PBMCs. What the research found in general, with its limitations: Because sequences at frequencies below about 10^-5 were poorly captured, only a minor fraction of alloreactive clones could be mapped back to unstimulated subsets. The cumulative frequency of alloreactive sequences traceable to unstimulated CD4+ memory T cells was significantly reduced by siplizumab. About 80-97% of proliferating CD4+ or CD8+ clones could not be given a naive or memory phenotype. In reactions with siplizumab, an average of 68.8% of mappable alloreactive CD4+ clones were Treg-derived, compared with roughly 27% in control reactions. Greater diversity appeared to be present in unstimulated naive T cells than in memory T cells, and a substantial contribution to the alloresponse seemed to be made by naive cells. Whether proliferating Tregs from siplizumab cultures actually had suppressive function was not functionally confirmed.

Its CDR3 holds 18 amino acids, cysteine through phenylalanine. Only the CDR3 portion is preserved as DNA: 54 bases, with reading frame beginning at the first base. V ends up 5 bases short and J 4 bases short, with an unmatched junction base count of 10. Reading the germline V gene gives CDR1 SGHAT and CDR2 FQNNGV. Sorted unstimulated T cells and proliferating T cells recovered from mixed lymphocyte reactions were subjected to TCRbeta CDR3 sequencing. Fresh whole blood from nine to ten HLA-typed healthy donors was used as the source from which PBMCs were isolated. To map where alloreactive clones came from, unstimulated CD4+ regulatory T cells were FACS-sorted. The library relied on the immunoSEQ multiplex PCR assay. The deep sequencing platform assayed 90,000 to 100,000 TCR templates per sample. Genomic DNA extracted from sorted T cells was used for TCRbeta CDR3 sequencing. The authors' analysis ran thus. The R programming language was used for the clonal analysis of the TCRbeta CDR3 data. Alloreactive CD4+ and CD8+ clones were identified by comparing unstimulated samples to CFSE-low samples taken after the reaction. Regulatory or non-regulatory origin was assigned to alloreactive CD4+ clones by matching of sequences to sorted unstimulated Treg and non-Treg repertoires. Drawn from immuneACCESS, this table holds only the in-frame rearrangements with V and J called that TCRdb kept. Clones are partly lost; checked studies trace under half to an unresolved V gene and leave the rest unexplained. The DNA gave D and trimming, while V, J and clone size come from that table. This sample is represented by around 100,000 clones; approximately 93% of them were singletons. Of the sample, roughly 0.64% is held by the ten largest clones.

Details on this clone: Its antigen remains undetermined. Base quality data are lacking; no much larger clone is found one base away.

The clonotype comes from a human donor in good health. The chain employs TRBV11-2 and TRBJ1-6, and 11 junction bases match TRBD1. Input material: Tregs sorted from blood. CDR3 loop: CASSTGQGVFWYNSPLHF. The DNA sequence is TGTGCCAGCAGCACGGGACAGGGGGTTTTCTGGTATAATTCACCCCTCCACTTT. Here the CDR3 is joined to the reference TRBV11-2 and TRBJ1-6 genes, and the full variable domain is: EAGVAQSPRYKIIEKRQSVAFWCNPISGHATLYWYQQILGQGPKLLIQFQNNGVVDDSQLPKDRFSAERLKGVDSTLKIQPAKLEDSAVYLCASSTGQGVFWYNSPLHFGNGTRLTVT.